This T cell receptor beta chain originates from a study of blood T cell repertoires in COVID-19. As for the study in general: Acute-phase and convalescent COVID-19 samples originated in the United States, Italy and Spain. PBMCs, B-cell-depleted T cells, or T cells were the source of the cDNA or gDNA that made up the material.

This CDR3 has 14 residues. Between the trimmed V and J ends, which lost 8 bases and 2 bases, there was a span of 15 bases. Germline V gene lookup returns CDR1 MNHEY and CDR2 SVGAGI. Recruited during active infection, patients (from Seattle) were subsequently followed longitudinally. Per the original data handling: How many nucleated cells were present was estimated from reference gene primer amplification. Clones were sequenced by immunoSEQ multiplex PCR, and TCRdb holds only the in-frame ones, with some missing. That table gives V, J and clone size, and the DNA gave D and trimming. The sample yields about 280,000 clones, nearly 90% seen once.

The sequence derives from a woman in her 30s with COVID-19, enrolled during active disease. This sequence joins TRBV6-5 and TRBJ1-1; D gene uncertain. The sample was peripheral blood. CDR3 protein: CASAYNEGNTEAFF. CDR3 in DNA: TGTGCCAGCGCCTACAACGAGGGTAACACTGAAGCTTTCTTT.